Below are 21 T cell receptor beta chains sequenced from a single sample in a study of cytomegalovirus exposure and HLA in healthy donors. With 60 Vbeta and 13 Jbeta primers, the PCR was carried out. The method was immunoSEQ multiplex PCR; TCRdb's version includes in-frame clones alone and lacks a portion of them. The table includes just under 95,000 clones, under 85% detected once. The sequencing input was PBMCs. The receptors here all came from a middle-aged man in good health and CMV-seropositive.

This clone was recorded only once. For the CDR3, the DNA is TGTGCCAGTAGTGACTCGGCCCGTGGAAACACCATATATTTT. Amino acids: CASSDSARGNTIYF. V gene TRBV19 combines with J gene TRBJ1-3; D unresolved. The CDR3 runs 14 residues. Germline V gives CDR1 LNHDA, CDR2 SQIVND (reference sequence). Trimming pared 5 bases from V and 3 bases from J, leaving 11 bases between.

This clone has only a few counts. The rearrangement uses TRBV6-5 and TRBJ2-7; possibly TRBD1 for D (6 bases). This CDR3 spans 15 amino acids. CDR1 MNHEY and CDR2 SVGAGI come from the germline V gene. Trimming removed 0 bases at V and 2 bases at J, with 11 bases between. The CDR3 coding sequence is TGTGCCAGCAGTTACTCGGGCAGGGGCACCTACGAGCAGTACTTC. Amino acids: CASSYSGRGTYEQYF.

The CDR3 loop reads CAIWAGGLSEQYF. CDR3 bases: TGTGCCATCTGGGCGGGGGGGCTTAGCGAGCAGTACTTC. V and J are TRBV10-3 and TRBJ2-7, with 9 bases identical to TRBD2. Looked up from germline, CDR1 is ENHRY and CDR2 is SYGVKD. V lost 8 bases, J lost 6 bases, and 8 bases stayed unmatched. The CDR3 extends over 13 amino acids.

The V call is TRBV4-3, the J call TRBJ1-1; D remains unclear. With 1 base removed from V and 0 bases from J, the gap between germline ends came to 12 bases. This CDR3 is 16 amino acids long. Per germline, CDR1 LGHNA and CDR2 YSLEER. CDR3 nucleotide sequence: TGCGCCAGCAGCCAAGGCTCGAACAGAATGAACACTGAAGCTTTCTTT. This sequence encodes CASSQGSNRMNTEAFF.

The rearrangement uses TRBV6-5 and TRBJ1-2; D possibly corresponds to TRBD1 (6 bases). Trimming pared 6 bases from V and 6 bases from J, leaving 14 bases between. In germline, CDR1 is MNHEY, CDR2 SVGAGI. The CDR3 contains 13 residues. CDR3 loop: CASSRLTGNGYTF. In DNA form, the CDR3 reads TGTGCCAGCAGCCGACTCACAGGGAATGGCTACACCTTC.

V and J are TRBV7-2 and TRBJ2-7; 9 bases line up with TRBD1. The length of the CDR3 is 14 residues. V dropped 8 bases and J dropped 3; count of bases not matched to a gene: 8. CDR1 and CDR2 from the germline V gene are SGHTA and FQGNSA. CDR3 in amino acids: CASRPGQGVYEQYF. The CDR3 DNA follows: TGTGCCAGCCGGCCGGGACAGGGAGTCTACGAGCAGTACTTC.

The genes are TRBV6-4 and TRBJ1-5; no clear D. In germline, CDR1 is MRHNA, CDR2 SNTAGT. The length of the CDR3 is 13 residues. V was pared by 6 bases and J by 6 bases, with 12 bases between. CDR3 in amino acids: CASSGEVGQPQHF. The CDR3 DNA is TGTGCCAGCAGCGGGGAGGTCGGTCAGCCCCAGCATTTT.

This chain connects TRBV16 to TRBJ1-1, with TRBD1 identical over 12 bases. Germline assignment: CDR1 KGHSY and CDR2 FQNENV. The trim removed 5 bases at V and 4 bases at J, leaving 2 bases unmatched. The CDR3 has 14 amino acids. The CDR3 region has the DNA TGTGCCAGCAGCTCGGGACAGGGGGCCACTGAAGCTTTCTTT. The encoded protein is CASSSGQGATEAFF.

In regard to this clone: A read error may account for a junction end that differs from germline. The V call is TRBV4-1, the J call TRBJ1-5, with 7 bases aligning to TRBD1. CDR3 length equals 13 residues. Germline loops: CDR1 MGHRA, CDR2 YSYEKL. CDR3 in amino acids: CASSRQLPDRLNF. The CDR3 nucleotides read TGCGCCAGCAGTCGCCAACTACCGGACAGGCTGAATTTT.

J is TRBJ1-5 and V is TRBV30, with D uncertain. Between the trimmed V and J ends, which lost 6 bases and 3 bases, there was a span of 15 bases. CDR1 is GTSNPN and CDR2 is SVGIG in the germline V gene (reference sequence). The CDR3 contains 14 residues. The CDR3 DNA is TGTGCCTGCTCGGGGAGGGCAGTCAATCAGCCCCAGCATTTT. It yields the protein CACSGRAVNQPQHF.

This clone appeared a single time. The gene calls are TRBV7-2 and TRBJ2-7; 8 bases line up with TRBD2. The CDR3 is 14 residues long. The junction had 6 bases not matched to a gene; V was cut back by 5 bases and J by 3 bases. Germline V gene data show CDR1 as SGHTA and CDR2 as FQGNSA. The CDR3 spells CASSLSGGLYEQYF. CDR3 coding DNA: TGTGCCAGCAGCCTAAGCGGGGGTCTCTACGAGCAGTACTTC.

This chain connects TRBV19 to TRBJ1-1; 9 bases line up with TRBD1. CDR3 length: 12 residues. The germline CDR1 and CDR2 sequences are LNHDA and SQIVND (reference sequence). V lost 6 bases and J lost 5; bases outside the gene matches: 1. The chain's CDR3 is CASRDRGTEAFF. As DNA, the CDR3 is TGTGCCAGTAGGGACAGGGGAACTGAAGCTTTCTTT.

This clone was detected only a few times. This sequence joins TRBV7-9 and TRBJ1-2; D gene ambiguous. CDR1 and CDR2 from the germline V gene are SEHNR and FQNEAQ (reference sequence). Deletions cut 2 bases from V and 1 base from J, with 5 bases between. This CDR3 contains 13 residues. The CDR3 nucleotides read TGTGCCAGCAGCTTAACGGTTAACTATGGCTACACCTTC. The encoded protein is CASSLTVNYGYTF.

Comments on this clone: The sample has other DNA sequences that encode this CDR3 too. The chain carries TRBV5-1 and TRBJ1-1; TRBD1 is a possible D gene (5 bases). Trimming cost V 6 bases and J 1 base, with 7 bases left between them. CDR1 is SGHRS, CDR2 YFSETQ, per germline. The CDR3 runs 12 residues. CDR3 in amino acids: CASKDTNTEAFF. The CDR3, as DNA: TGCGCCAGCAAGGACACGAACACTGAAGCTTTCTTT.

The gene calls are TRBV27 and TRBJ2-7; tentatively, D is TRBD1 (5 bases). This CDR3 contains 15 residues. The V gene's germline CDR1 is MNHEY and CDR2 SMNVEV (reference sequence). Trimming removed 5 bases at V and 4 bases at J, with 18 bases between. The CDR3 here is CASSPLDSLGYEQYF. In DNA, the CDR3 is TGTGCCAGCAGTCCATTAGACAGCCTTGGTTACGAGCAGTACTTC.

The chain joins TRBV4-1 to TRBJ1-1, with D possibly being TRBD1 (5 bases). Germline assignment: CDR1 MGHRA and CDR2 YSYEKL. Trimming pared 3 bases from V and 4 bases from J, leaving 9 bases between. CDR3 length: 13 amino acids. CDR3 residues: CASSHGGITEAFF. The CDR3 DNA follows: TGCGCCAGCAGCCACGGGGGGATCACTGAAGCTTTCTTT.

V is TRBV4-3 and J is TRBJ1-4; 9 bases map to TRBD1. This CDR3 is built from 15 residues. The J segment lost 6 bases and the V segment lost 1 base, leaving 3 bases of the junction unmatched. Germline CDR1 is LGHNA and CDR2 is YSLEER. The CDR3 is CASSQVGTGYEKLFF. DNA of the CDR3: TGCGCCAGCAGCCAAGTCGGGACAGGGTATGAAAAACTGTTTTTT.

V usage is TRBV11-2 and J usage is TRBJ1-6; TRBD1 matches at 7 bases. Trimming removed 4 bases from V and 3 bases from J; junction bases left unmatched: 0. Germline CDR1 is SGHAT and CDR2 is FQNNGV. This CDR3 spans 14 amino acids. CDR3 amino acids: CASSWDSYNSPLHF. The CDR3 DNA follows: TGTGCCAGCAGCTGGGACAGCTATAATTCACCCCTCCACTTT. The full variable domain, completed using reference TRBV11-2 and TRBJ1-6, is EAGVAQSPRYKIIEKRQSVAFWCNPISGHATLYWYQQILGQGPKLLIQFQNNGVVDDSQLPKDRFSAERLKGVDSTLKIQPAKLEDSAVYLCASSWDSYNSPLHFGNGTRLTVT.

The rearrangement links TRBV4-2 to TRBJ2-7, with D perhaps TRBD2 (6 bases). Trimming pared 1 base from V and 5 bases from J, leaving 12 bases between. This CDR3 has 14 residues. Germline-derived CDR1 and CDR2 are LGHNA and YNFKEQ. The CDR3 DNA sequence: TGTGCCAGCAGCCAAGGCGCTCTAGCGAACGAGCAGTACTTC. It is translated as CASSQGALANEQYF.

The chain joins TRBV15 to TRBJ1-2, with 10 bases aligning to TRBD1. Germline V CDR1 and CDR2: LNHNV, YYDKDF (reference sequence). Germline trimming cut 3 bases from V and 8 bases from J; bases unmatched to any gene: 6. The CDR3 extends over 14 amino acids. Here the CDR3 DNA reads TGTGCCACCAGCAGGGGACAGGGGATTCGAGGCTACACCTTC. Protein product: CATSRGQGIRGYTF.

This clone appeared a single time. V gene TRBV7-2 combines with J gene TRBJ1-1, with D unclear. Looked up from germline, CDR1 is SGHTA and CDR2 is FQGNSA. The V end lost 1 base, the J end lost 2 bases, and 8 bases lay between the germline ends. The CDR3 loop spans 14 amino acids. CDR3 DNA: TGTGCCAGCAGCTTAGACCACTTCAACACTGAAGCTTTCTTT. Translation: CASSLDHFNTEAFF.